This T cell receptor (beta chain) emerged from a study of OX40 agonist ivuxolimab in advanced cancers. In the study overall: Ivuxolimab was a fully human IgG2 agonistic monoclonal antibody targeting the costimulatory receptor OX40 (CD134). Intravenous ivuxolimab was administered to patients every 2 weeks at six dose levels: 0.01, 0.1, 0.3, 1.5, 3 and 10 mg/kg. Of the approximately 50 patients in dose escalation, 19 had hepatocellular carcinoma, about 15 had melanoma, 9 had renal cell carcinoma and 9 had head and neck cancer. A male proportion of 82.7% and a mean age of approximately 60 years, ranging from about 23 to 90, were recorded for the dose-escalation cohort. Patients were allowed to have had prior anti-PD-1, anti-PD-L1 or anti-CTLA-4 therapy, and roughly 40% of the dose-escalation patients had previously received checkpoint inhibitors. Partial responses were achieved by three dose-escalation patients, of whom one had hepatocellular carcinoma and two had cutaneous melanoma. Peripheral TCRbeta sequencing aimed to test whether ivuxolimab altered TCR sequence diversity and caused clonal T-cell expansion. The paper reports the monotherapy dose-escalation portion (N ≈ 50 patients) of the phase I ivuxolimab trial.

V loses 4 bases at its end and J loses 2 bases; junction bases beyond the gene matches: 7. CDR1 and CDR2 are read off the germline V gene as SGHNT and YENEEA. Including cysteine and phenylalanine, the CDR3 has 16 amino acids. Of all the DNA, just the CDR3 is kept, 48 bases in frame from base 1. To sequence the TCRbeta CDR3 region, genomic DNA was isolated from the sorted cells. The immunoSEQ Assay was used for sequencing of TCRbeta CDR3 regions. TCRdb re-hosts the immuneACCESS table, in-frame sequences only. Its copies lack some clones; in the studies checked, an unresolved V gene accounts for under half of them, and the cause for the rest is not known. This sample lists tens of thousands of clones; 65% to 90% were detected once. 0.5% to 0.55% of the sample goes to the ten largest clones. Worth noting for this clone: It has no known antigen specificity. No quality values exist for individual bases; no much larger clone is one base distant.

The trial excluded patients who had a history of autoimmune disease or who were on systemic immunosuppression. Peripheral blood for TCR sequencing was drawn from every dose cohort at baseline, at cycle 4 day 1 and at cycle 7 day 1. Samples were obtained from an open-label, multicenter, first-in-human phase I dose-escalation trial of ivuxolimab. The trial enrolled adults with locally advanced or metastatic head and neck squamous cell, hepatocellular, melanoma or renal cell carcinoma. CD4+ and CD8+ T cells were sorted separately from peripheral blood before TCR sequencing. Results the study describes overall, beyond this receptor: Low levels of normalized T-cell clonal expansion were also seen in some nonresponding patients. After ivuxolimab, more expanded clones were found on average in CD8+ T cells than in CD4+ T cells. In partial responders in the 0.1-3.0 mg/kg groups, normalized peripheral clonal expansion was found to be among the lowest, especially among CD8+ T cells. At doses of 0.1 to 3.0 mg/kg, clonal expansion of both CD4+ and CD8+ blood T cells was observed from baseline to week 6. Which antigens the clonally expanded peripheral T cells were specific for was not determined.

The material sequenced was CD4+ or CD8+ T cells sorted from blood, taken in a trial of the OX40 agonist ivuxolimab. The origin of this receptor is an adult with an advanced solid tumor such as melanoma, head and neck, liver or kidney cancer. Rearrangement joined TRBV11-3 to TRBJ2-3, with 9 bases in between that match TRBD1. The CDR3 is CASSSIQGADTDTQYF. The sequenced DNA is TGTGCCAGCAGCTCAATACAGGGGGCAGACACAGATACGCAGTATTTT.